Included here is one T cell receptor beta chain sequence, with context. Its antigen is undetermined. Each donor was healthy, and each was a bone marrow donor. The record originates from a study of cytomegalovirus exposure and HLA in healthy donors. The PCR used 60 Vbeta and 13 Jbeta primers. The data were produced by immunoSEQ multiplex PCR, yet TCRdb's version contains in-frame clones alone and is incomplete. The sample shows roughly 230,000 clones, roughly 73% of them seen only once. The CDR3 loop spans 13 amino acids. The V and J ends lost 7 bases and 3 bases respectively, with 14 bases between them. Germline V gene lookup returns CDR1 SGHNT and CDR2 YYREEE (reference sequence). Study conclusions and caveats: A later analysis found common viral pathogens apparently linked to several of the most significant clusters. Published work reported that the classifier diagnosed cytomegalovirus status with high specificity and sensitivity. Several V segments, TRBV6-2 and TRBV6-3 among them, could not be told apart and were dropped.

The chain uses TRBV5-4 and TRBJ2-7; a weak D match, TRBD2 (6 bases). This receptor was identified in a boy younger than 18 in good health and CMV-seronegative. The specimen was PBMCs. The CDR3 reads CASHGGENYEQYF. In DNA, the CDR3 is TGTGCCAGCCACGGGGGAGAAAACTACGAGCAGTACTTC.